The TCR beta chain described here comes from a study of blood T cell repertoires in COVID-19. Overall study: COVID-19 samples from acute and convalescent phases originated in the United States, Italy and Spain.

As originally analysed: Reference gene primer amplification gave estimated nucleated cell counts. The assay was immunoSEQ multiplex PCR, and TCRdb's table has in-frame clones only and misses some. V and J calls and clone size are given by that table; D and trimming were obtained from the DNA. This table has roughly 100,000 clones, around nine tenths appearing once. Trimming cost V 6 bases and J 1 base; bases outside gene matches: 12. The CDR3 runs 17 residues. Germline V CDR1 and CDR2: SGHTA, FQGTGA. The chain joins TRBV7-3 to TRBJ2-1; 7 bases are shared with TRBD2. The receptor comes from a woman older than 75 in a cohort sampled during active COVID-19. The specimen was peripheral blood. The CDR3 spells CASSSIGPRGSYNEQFF. The CDR3, as DNA: TGTGCCAGCAGTTCCATTGGGCCGCGGGGGTCCTACAATGAGCAGTTCTTC.